Listed here are 19 T cell receptor beta chains from one sample, sequenced in a study of beta chain features in type 1 diabetes. The sequenced template was cDNA made from the entire isolated RNA. Using immunoSEQ multiplex PCR, the repertoire was profiled, and TCRdb retains in-frame clones only, with some absent. In the table there are more than 550,000 clones, 11% to 15% of which are singletons. No antigen has been identified for these receptors. Broader study findings: Moderate yet significant TCRB CDR3 shortening was seen in Type 1 diabetes patients in all four CD4+ subsets.

Sequencing used naive CD4+ T cells from blood. The receptors come from a man between 18 and 35 years old with type 1 diabetes.

The table lists this clone with a few counts. This chain links TRBV30 with TRBJ1-5; no clear D gene. Looked up from germline, CDR1 is GTSNPN and CDR2 is SVGIG (reference sequence). CDR3 length equals 13 residues. Trimming shortened V by 0 bases and J by 5 bases, and 8 bases separated the two germline ends. CDR3 region: CAWSVGLDQPQHF. CDR3 bases: TGTGCCTGGAGTGTAGGTCTTGATCAGCCCCAGCATTTT.

The chain recombines TRBV30 with TRBJ2-7; 8 bases agree with TRBD1. The CDR3 length is 16 residues. Germline trimming cut 0 bases from V and 5 bases from J; bases unmatched to any gene: 12. The germline CDR1 and CDR2 sequences are GTSNPN and SVGIG (reference sequence). This CDR3 reads CAWSVQLGQGSDEQYF. The DNA for the CDR3 is TGTGCCTGGAGTGTACAGTTAGGACAGGGTTCCGACGAGCAGTACTTC.

The gene calls are TRBV14 and TRBJ2-7, with D unclear. Germline CDR1 reads SGHDN; CDR2 reads FVKESK. This CDR3 is built from 12 residues. Trimming took 4 bases from V and 7 from J, leaving 11 bases between them. The CDR3 bases are TGTGCCAGCAGCCTTGACCGTTTTGAGCAGTACTTC. The encoded protein is CASSLDRFEQYF.

V usage is TRBV29-1 and J usage is TRBJ2-3; D unresolved. Trimming shortened V by 7 bases and J by 2 bases, and 10 bases separated the two germline ends. The CDR3 sequence is 12 residues long. Germline lookup yields CDR1 SQVTM and CDR2 ANQGSEA. The CDR3 bases are TGCAGCGCCTCCGTGGACACAGATACGCAGTATTTT. Translated: CSASVDTDTQYF.

CDR3 nucleotide sequence: TGTGCCAGCAGCTCGACAGCAAAAGGGGAGCAGTACTTC. Its translation: CASSSTAKGEQYF. The chain carries TRBV6-5 and TRBJ2-7, with TRBD1 as a possible D gene (5 bases). CDR1 is MNHEY and CDR2 is SVGAGI in the germline V gene. V lost 6 bases and J 7 bases, leaving 16 bases between the germline ends. The CDR3 length is 13 residues.

There are a few counts of this clone. V gene TRBV30 combines with J gene TRBJ2-3; D not resolved. Germline values: CDR1 GTSNPN, CDR2 SVGIG (reference sequence). This CDR3 contains 13 residues. V lost 2 bases and J lost 4, with 10 bases in between. The CDR3 DNA follows: TGTGCCTGGAGTCGGGTGAGCCCAGATACGCAGTATTTT. Amino acids: CAWSRVSPDTQYF.

The V gene is TRBV10-2, the J gene TRBJ2-1, with D maybe TRBD2 (6 bases). The V and J ends lost 7 bases and 5 bases respectively, with 18 bases between them. The CDR3 contains 15 residues. Germline V gives CDR1 WSHSY, CDR2 SAAADI. This chain's CDR3 is CASMSERAGNNEQFF. In DNA form, the CDR3 reads TGCGCCAGCATGAGCGAGAGGGCGGGGAACAATGAGCAGTTCTTC.

The chain carries TRBV5-1 and TRBJ1-5, with D tentatively TRBD1 (6 bases). V gave up 3 bases and J gave up 4 bases, with 11 bases separating them. This CDR3 contains 14 residues. The germline V gene has CDR1 SGHRS and CDR2 YFSETQ. CDR3 DNA: TGCGCCAGCAGCTCCGGACAGACTAATCAGCCCCAGCATTTT. Translating gives CASSSGQTNQPQHF.

This clone turned up a few times. The genes are TRBV6-5 and TRBJ2-6; no clear D gene. The CDR3 loop spans 15 amino acids. Per germline, CDR1 MNHEY and CDR2 SVGAGI. Trimming removed 0 bases at V and 2 bases at J, with 5 bases between. For the CDR3, the DNA is TGTGCCAGCAGTTACTCTAGGACTGGGGCCAACGTCCTGACTTTC. Its protein product is CASSYSRTGANVLTF.

Only a few counts were recorded for this clone. The rearrangement uses TRBV7-9 and TRBJ2-1; D unclear. This CDR3 region has 15 residues. Trimming stripped 3 bases from V and 0 bases from J, with 9 bases between. The germline V gene has CDR1 SEHNR and CDR2 FQNEAQ (reference sequence). Here the CDR3 DNA reads TGTGCCAGCAGCTTGGTGCCAGACTCCTACAATGAGCAGTTCTTC. Amino acids: CASSLVPDSYNEQFF.

This chain uses TRBV25-1 with TRBJ1-2; 7 bases match TRBD1. The CDR3 contains 15 residues. J was trimmed by 4 bases and V by 2 bases; bases with no gene match: 7. Germline CDR1 is MGHDK and CDR2 is SYGVNS. CDR3 sequence: CASSEGQVPPYGYTF. The CDR3 DNA is TGTGCCAGCAGTGAAGGACAGGTACCTCCCTATGGCTACACCTTC.

This chain uses TRBV10-3 with TRBJ1-1, with D hard to call. The CDR3 totals 15 residues. Trimming removed 0 bases from V and 3 bases from J, with 11 bases in between. Germline CDR1 reads ENHRY; CDR2 reads SYGVKD. The CDR3 DNA reads TGTGCCATCAGTGAGTCGGGCCCCAAAGACACTGAAGCTTTCTTT. As protein: CAISESGPKDTEAFF.

A few counts support this clone. The chain has TRBV7-9 and TRBJ1-3; D is perhaps TRBD1 (5 bases). Per the germline V gene, CDR1 is SEHNR and CDR2 is FQNEAQ (reference sequence). CDR3 size: 14 residues. With 5 bases removed from V and 2 bases from J, the gap between germline ends came to 10 bases. The CDR3 here is CASSRGATGNTIYF. Written as DNA, the CDR3 is TGTGCCAGCAGCCGGGGCGCTACTGGAAACACCATATATTTT. The entire variable domain, with the rest obtained from reference TRBV7-9 and TRBJ1-3, is as follows: DTGVSQNPRHKITKRGQNVTFRCDPISEHNRLYWYRQTLGQGPEFLTYFQNEAQLEKSRLLSDRFSAERPKGSFSTLEIQRTEQGDSAMYLCASSRGATGNTIYFGEGSWLTVV.

The chain has TRBV30 and TRBJ2-5; D uncertain. V was pared by 0 bases and J by 7 bases, with 15 bases between. The length of the CDR3 is 14 residues. The germline V gene encodes CDR1 GTSNPN and CDR2 SVGIG (reference sequence). The CDR3 DNA sequence: TGTGCCTGGAGTGTATCGACCGGACCAGGGACCCAGTACTTC. Translating gives CAWSVSTGPGTQYF.

The chain uses TRBV9 and TRBJ2-5; 7 bases match TRBD1. This CDR3 spans 16 amino acids. Germline V gene sequence: CDR1 SGDLS, CDR2 YYNGEE. The V gene end was trimmed by 2 bases and the J gene end by 4 bases; junction bases not matched to a gene: 11. The CDR3 sequence: CASSVQPTGTAETQYF. The DNA for the CDR3 is TGTGCCAGCAGCGTTCAACCCACCGGGACAGCAGAGACCCAGTACTTC.

This clone turned up a few times. The chain has TRBV5-6 and TRBJ2-5; D call uncertain. Trimming pared 1 base from V and 0 bases from J, leaving 4 bases between. The CDR3 runs 13 residues. Germline CDR1 reads SGHDT; CDR2 reads YYEEEE. CDR3 residues: CASSLFDQETQYF. The CDR3 DNA is TGTGCCAGCAGCTTGTTCGACCAAGAGACCCAGTACTTC.

A few counts support this clone. V gene TRBV28 combines with J gene TRBJ1-5; the D is unclear. This CDR3 region has 13 residues. Germline CDR1 MDHEN, CDR2 SYDVKM. The germline V and J ends were trimmed by 7 bases and 5 bases, with 12 bases remaining between them. The CDR3 bases are TGTGCCAGCAATAGAGATTGGGATCAGCCCCAGCATTTT. Protein sequence: CASNRDWDQPQHF.

This clone was observed a handful of times. The rearrangement joins TRBV30 to TRBJ2-1; D unclear. V shed 2 bases and J shed 1 base, with 3 bases lying between them. The CDR3 has 12 residues. Germline V gene sequence: CDR1 GTSNPN, CDR2 SVGIG (reference sequence). CDR3 in amino acids: CAWSLSYNEQFF. Written as DNA, the CDR3 is TGTGCCTGGAGTCTATCCTACAATGAGCAGTTCTTC. The entire variable domain, with the rest obtained from reference TRBV30 and TRBJ2-1, is as follows: SQTIHQWPATLVQPVGSPLSLECTVEGTSNPNLYWYRQAAGRGLQLLFYSVGIGQISSEVPQNLSASRPQDRQFILSSKKLLLSDSGFYLCAWSLSYNEQFFGPGTRLTVL.

The chain is built from TRBV6-5 and TRBJ2-1; 9 nucleotides agree with TRBD1. The CDR3 is 15 amino acids. Germline CDR1 reads MNHEY; CDR2 reads SVGAGI. J gave up 1 base and V 5 bases, and 3 bases lay outside the gene matches. CDR3 residues: CASSTGQGSYNEQFF. CDR3 nucleotides: TGTGCCAGCAGTACCGGACAGGGGTCCTACAATGAGCAGTTCTTC.